What follows is one T cell receptor (beta chain) and its context. The target of this receptor is not known. No base-level quality is on record; no much larger clone is a single base apart. The data were obtained in a study of a mutant IDH1 vaccine in newly diagnosed glioma (dated by TCRdb to the early 2020s). Some background on the complete study: Of the 32 patients who were treated, approximately 62% were male and 37.5% were female, and the mean age was around 40 years. Prior to enrollment, patients had been given standard therapy consisting of radiotherapy alone, temozolomide alone, or radiochemotherapy with temozolomide, with the combination given to most patients. Peripheral blood was collected at six visits: V03 (baseline), V05, V07, V10, V12 and V13. For exploratory analyses, longitudinal TCRB deep sequencing was carried out in about two dozen treated patients wherever samples were available. Broader findings and caveats from the paper: Vaccine-induced immune responses across multiple MHC alleles were detected in over 80% of patients. Changes in the top peripheral T cell clonotypes picked up by TCRB sequencing did not appear to be linked to pseudoprogression. PBMC samples for TCRB deep sequencing were selected based on availability. The authors noted that analyses of patient blood samples could not be reproduced because of sample limitations.

This sample's time point label indicates: baseline, week 1 (first vaccination visit). This specimen's treatment or condition label, interpreted: pre-vaccination baseline after standard-of-care therapy. The donors had newly diagnosed IDH1-mutant astrocytomas of WHO grade 3 or 4 that showed loss of nuclear ATRX. The samples were drawn from NOA16, a multicentre, single-arm, open-label phase I trial in Germany that tested a mutant IDH1 peptide vaccine in humans for the first time. Blood drawn at visit V03 was used as the baseline sample for immunogenicity testing. Genomic DNA for TCRB sequencing was isolated from EDTA blood with the DNeasy Blood and Tissue Kit. The library was generated by the immunoSEQ multiplex PCR assay. The hsTCRB Kit was used according to the manufacturer's protocol to amplify rearranged TCR beta chain sequences. An Illumina MiSeq was used to sequence the TCRB libraries. The authors processed their data as follows. The kit vendor's proprietary platform handled demultiplexing, trimming and gene mapping. Sourced from immuneACCESS, this table was stored by TCRdb with only in-frame sequences that have V and J called. A share of the clones is absent; for the studies checked, an unresolved V gene accounts for under half, and the remainder has no known explanation. V, J and clone size derive from that table, while D and trimming were established from the DNA sequence. The sample records roughly 51,000 clones, 86% of which are singletons. The ten largest account for around 2.5% of the sample.

Unmatched junction bases come to 8, with V trimmed by 6 bases and J by 6 bases. Inclusive of the bounding cysteine and phenylalanine, the CDR3 is 14 residues long. Only CDR3 DNA remains: 42 bases, in frame from the first base. The germline V gene gives CDR1 as SGHRS and CDR2 as YFSETQ. The sequence links TRBV5-1 to TRBJ2-7; 11 central nucleotides agree with TRBD1. Material: PBMCs, obtained from a glioma patient treated with radiotherapy, temozolomide or both. The receptor was derived from a man in his forties with glioma. The CDR3 in this case is CASTKDRGLREQYF. DNA sequence: TGCGCCAGCACCAAGGACAGGGGGCTTCGCGAGCAGTACTTC.